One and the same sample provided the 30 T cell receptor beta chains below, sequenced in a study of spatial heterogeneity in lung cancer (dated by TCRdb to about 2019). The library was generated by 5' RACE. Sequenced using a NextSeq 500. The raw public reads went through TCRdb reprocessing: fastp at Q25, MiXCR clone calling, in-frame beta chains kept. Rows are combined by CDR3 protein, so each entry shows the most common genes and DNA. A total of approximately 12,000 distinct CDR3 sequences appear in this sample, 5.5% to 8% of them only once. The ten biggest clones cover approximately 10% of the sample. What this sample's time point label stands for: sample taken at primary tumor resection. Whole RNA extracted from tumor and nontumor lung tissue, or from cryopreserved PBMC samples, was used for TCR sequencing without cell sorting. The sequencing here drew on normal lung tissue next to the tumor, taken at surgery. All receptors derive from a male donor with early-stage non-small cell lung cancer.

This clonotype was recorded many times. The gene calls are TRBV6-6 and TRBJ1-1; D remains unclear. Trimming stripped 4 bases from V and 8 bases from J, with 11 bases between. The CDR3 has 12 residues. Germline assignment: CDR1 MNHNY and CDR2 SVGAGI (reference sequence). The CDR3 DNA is TGTGCCAGCAGTTCGACGGCTGGAGAAGCTTTCTTT. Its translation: CASSSTAGEAFF.

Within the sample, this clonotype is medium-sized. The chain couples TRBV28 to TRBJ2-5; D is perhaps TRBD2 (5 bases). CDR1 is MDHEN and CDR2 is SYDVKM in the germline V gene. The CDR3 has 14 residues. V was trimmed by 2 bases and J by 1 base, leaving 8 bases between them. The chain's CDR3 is CASSLAGGQETQYF. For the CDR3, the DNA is TGTGCCAGCAGTTTAGCCGGAGGCCAAGAGACCCAGTACTTC.

The CDR3 DNA sequence: TGTGCCAGCAGCTTAGTAGTTTTCGGCGGGGAGACCCAGTACTTC. Translation: CASSLVVFGGETQYF. The rearrangement links TRBV11-3 to TRBJ2-5, with a possible D match to TRBD2 (5 bases). The length of the CDR3 is 15 residues. Trimming took 1 base from V and 5 from J, leaving 14 bases between them. Germline assignment: CDR1 SGHNT and CDR2 YENEEA.

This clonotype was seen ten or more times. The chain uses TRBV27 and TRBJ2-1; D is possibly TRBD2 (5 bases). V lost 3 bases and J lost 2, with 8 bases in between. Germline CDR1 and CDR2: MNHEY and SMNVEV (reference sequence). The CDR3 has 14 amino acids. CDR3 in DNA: TGTGCCAGCAGTTTCATCGGGACCTACAATGAGCAGTTCTTC. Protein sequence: CASSFIGTYNEQFF.

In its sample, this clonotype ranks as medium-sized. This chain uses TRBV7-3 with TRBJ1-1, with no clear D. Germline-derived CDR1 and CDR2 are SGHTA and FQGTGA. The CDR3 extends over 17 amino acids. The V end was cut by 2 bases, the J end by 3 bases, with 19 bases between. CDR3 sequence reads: CASSLRPLQRADTEAFF. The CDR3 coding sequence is TGTGCCAGCAGCTTACGCCCCCTACAAAGGGCGGACACTGAAGCTTTCTTT.

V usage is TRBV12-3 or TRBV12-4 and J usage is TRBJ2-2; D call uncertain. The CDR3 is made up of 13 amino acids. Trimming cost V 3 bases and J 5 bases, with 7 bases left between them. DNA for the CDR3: TGTGCCAGCAGTTTCAAGGTGACCGGGGAGCTGTTTTTT. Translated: CASSFKVTGELFF.

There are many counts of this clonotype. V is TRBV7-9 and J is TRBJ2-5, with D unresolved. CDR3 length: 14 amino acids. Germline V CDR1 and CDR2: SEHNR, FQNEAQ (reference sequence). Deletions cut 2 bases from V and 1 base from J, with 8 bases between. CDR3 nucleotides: TGTGCCAGCAGCTTAACTACCTTCCAAGAGACCCAGTACTTC. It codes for CASSLTTFQETQYF.

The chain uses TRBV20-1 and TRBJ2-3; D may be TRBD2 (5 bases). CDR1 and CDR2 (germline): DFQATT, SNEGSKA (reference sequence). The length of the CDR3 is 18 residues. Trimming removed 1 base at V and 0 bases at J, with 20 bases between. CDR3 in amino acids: CSARGPYEGRTSTDTQYF. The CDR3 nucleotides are TGCAGTGCTAGAGGACCCTATGAAGGCAGGACTAGCACAGATACGCAGTATTTT.

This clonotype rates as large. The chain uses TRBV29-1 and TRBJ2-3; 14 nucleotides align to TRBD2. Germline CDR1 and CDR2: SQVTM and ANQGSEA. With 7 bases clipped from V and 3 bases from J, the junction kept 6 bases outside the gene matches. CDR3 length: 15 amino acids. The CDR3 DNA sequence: TGCAGCGCCCCGGGACTAGCGGGAGAGACAGATACGCAGTATTTT. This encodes CSAPGLAGETDTQYF.

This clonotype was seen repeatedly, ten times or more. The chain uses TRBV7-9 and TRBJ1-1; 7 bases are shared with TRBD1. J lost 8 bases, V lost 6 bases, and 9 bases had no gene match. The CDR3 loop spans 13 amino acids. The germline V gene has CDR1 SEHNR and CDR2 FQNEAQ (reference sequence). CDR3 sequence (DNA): TGTGCCAGCAGTACAGGGGATCAATCGGAAGCTTTCTTT. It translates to CASSTGDQSEAFF. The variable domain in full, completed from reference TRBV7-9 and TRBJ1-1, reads DTGVSQNPRHKITKRGQNVTFRCDPISEHNRLYWYRQTLGQGPEFLTYFQNEAQLEKSRLLSDRFSAERPKGSFSTLEIQRTEQGDSAMYLCASSTGDQSEAFFGQGTRLTVV.

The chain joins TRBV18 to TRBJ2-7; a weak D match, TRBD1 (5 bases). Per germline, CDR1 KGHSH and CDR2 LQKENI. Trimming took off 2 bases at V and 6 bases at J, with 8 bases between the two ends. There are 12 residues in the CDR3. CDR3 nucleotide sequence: TGTGCCAGCTCACCATTAGGGGTCGAGCAGTACTTC. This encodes CASSPLGVEQYF.

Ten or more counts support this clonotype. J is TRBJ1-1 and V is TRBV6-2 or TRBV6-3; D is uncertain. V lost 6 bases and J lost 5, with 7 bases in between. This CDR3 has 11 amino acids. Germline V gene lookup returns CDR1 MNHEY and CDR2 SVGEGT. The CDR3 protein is CASSLGTEAFF. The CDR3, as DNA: TGTGCCAGCAGCCTCGGGACTGAAGCTTTCTTT.

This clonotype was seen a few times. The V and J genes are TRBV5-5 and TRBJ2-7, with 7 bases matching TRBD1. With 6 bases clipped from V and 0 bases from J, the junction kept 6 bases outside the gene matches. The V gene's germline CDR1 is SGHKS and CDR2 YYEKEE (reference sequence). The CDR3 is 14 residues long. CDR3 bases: TGTGCCAGCACCACCCGGACAGGCTCCTACGAGCAGTACTTC. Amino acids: CASTTRTGSYEQYF.

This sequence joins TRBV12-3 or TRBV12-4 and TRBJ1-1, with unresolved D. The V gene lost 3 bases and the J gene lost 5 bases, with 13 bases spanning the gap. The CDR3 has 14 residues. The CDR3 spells CASSFPGPTTEAFF. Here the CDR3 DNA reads TGTGCCAGCAGTTTCCCTGGGCCAACGACTGAAGCTTTCTTT.

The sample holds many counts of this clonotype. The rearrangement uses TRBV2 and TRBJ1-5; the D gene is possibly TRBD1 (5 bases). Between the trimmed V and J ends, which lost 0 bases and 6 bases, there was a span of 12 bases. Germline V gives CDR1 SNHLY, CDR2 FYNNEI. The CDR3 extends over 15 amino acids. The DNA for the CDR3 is TGTGCCAGCAGTGAAGCGCTCGGCAGGGCTCAGCCCCAGCATTTT. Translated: CASSEALGRAQPQHF. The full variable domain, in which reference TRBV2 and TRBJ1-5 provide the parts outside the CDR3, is EPEVTQTPSHQVTQMGQEVILRCVPISNHLYFYWYRQILGQKVEFLVSFYNNEISEKSEIFDDQFSVERPDGSNFTLKIRSTKLEDSAMYFCASSEALGRAQPQHFGDGTRLSIL.

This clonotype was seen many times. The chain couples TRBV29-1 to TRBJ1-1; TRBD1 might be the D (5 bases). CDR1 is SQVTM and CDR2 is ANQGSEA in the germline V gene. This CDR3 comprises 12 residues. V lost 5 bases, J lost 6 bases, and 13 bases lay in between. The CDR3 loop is CSVQGPSPEAFF. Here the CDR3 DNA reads TGCAGCGTTCAGGGCCCCTCTCCTGAAGCTTTCTTT.

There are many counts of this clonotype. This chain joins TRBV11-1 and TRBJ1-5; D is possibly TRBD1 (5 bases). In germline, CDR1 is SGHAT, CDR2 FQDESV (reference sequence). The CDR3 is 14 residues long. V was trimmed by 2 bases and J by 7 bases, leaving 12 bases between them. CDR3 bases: TGTGCCAGCAGCTTAACGTCTGAGGGGCAGCCCCAGCATTTT. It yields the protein CASSLTSEGQPQHF.

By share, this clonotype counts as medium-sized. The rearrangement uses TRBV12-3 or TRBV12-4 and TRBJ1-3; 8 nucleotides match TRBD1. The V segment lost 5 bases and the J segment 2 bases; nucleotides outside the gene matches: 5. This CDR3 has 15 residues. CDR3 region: CASSLMTGAGNTIYF. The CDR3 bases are TGTGCCAGCAGTCTTATGACAGGGGCTGGAAACACCATATATTTT.

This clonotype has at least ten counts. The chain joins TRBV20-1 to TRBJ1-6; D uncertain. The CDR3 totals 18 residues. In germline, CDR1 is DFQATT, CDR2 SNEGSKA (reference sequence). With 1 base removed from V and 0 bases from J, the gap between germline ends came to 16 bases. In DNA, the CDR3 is TGCAGTGCTAGAGTCAGCGGGGAAGCAAGCTCCTATAATTCACCCCTCCACTTT. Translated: CSARVSGEASSYNSPLHF.

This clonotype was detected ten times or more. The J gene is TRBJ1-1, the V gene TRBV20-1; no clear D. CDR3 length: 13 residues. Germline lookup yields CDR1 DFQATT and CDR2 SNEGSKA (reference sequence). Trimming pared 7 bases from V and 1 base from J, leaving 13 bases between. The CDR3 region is CSGRNSQNTEAFF. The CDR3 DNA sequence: TGCAGTGGCCGGAACAGCCAGAACACTGAAGCTTTCTTT.

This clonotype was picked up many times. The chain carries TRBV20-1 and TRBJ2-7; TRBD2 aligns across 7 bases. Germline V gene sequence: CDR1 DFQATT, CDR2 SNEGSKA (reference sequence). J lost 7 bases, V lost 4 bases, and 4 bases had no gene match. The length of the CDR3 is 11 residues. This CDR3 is CSATPLAEQYF. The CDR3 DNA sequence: TGCAGTGCTACCCCACTAGCGGAGCAGTACTTC.

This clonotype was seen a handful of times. The CDR3 coding sequence is TGTGCCAGCAGCGTCCGGGACGTTAGCACAGATACGCAGTATTTT. Translated: CASSVRDVSTDTQYF. This chain links TRBV7-2 with TRBJ2-3; D might be TRBD1 or TRBD2, each matching 5 bases. The length of the CDR3 is 15 residues. The germline CDR1 and CDR2 sequences are SGHTA and FQGNSA. V was clipped by 5 bases and J by 0 bases, with 12 bases between them.

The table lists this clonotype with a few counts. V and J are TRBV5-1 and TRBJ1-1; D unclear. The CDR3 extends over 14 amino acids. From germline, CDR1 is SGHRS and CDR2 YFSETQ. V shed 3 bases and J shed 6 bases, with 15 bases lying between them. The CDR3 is CASSWGSLGAEAFF. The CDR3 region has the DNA TGCGCCAGCAGCTGGGGATCCTTGGGCGCTGAAGCTTTCTTT.

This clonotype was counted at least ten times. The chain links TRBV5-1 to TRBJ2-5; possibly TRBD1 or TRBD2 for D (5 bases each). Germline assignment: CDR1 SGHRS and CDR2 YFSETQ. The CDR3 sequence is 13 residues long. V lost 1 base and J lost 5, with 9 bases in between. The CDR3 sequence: CASSLQGRETQYF. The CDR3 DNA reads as TGCGCCAGCAGCTTGCAGGGACGGGAGACCCAGTACTTC.

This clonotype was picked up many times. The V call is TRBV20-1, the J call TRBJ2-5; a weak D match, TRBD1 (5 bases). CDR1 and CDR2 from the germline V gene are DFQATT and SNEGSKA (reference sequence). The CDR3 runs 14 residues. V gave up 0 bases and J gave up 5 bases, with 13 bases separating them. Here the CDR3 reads CSARDAQGPETQYF. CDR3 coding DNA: TGCAGTGCTAGAGATGCGCAGGGTCCCGAGACCCAGTACTTC.

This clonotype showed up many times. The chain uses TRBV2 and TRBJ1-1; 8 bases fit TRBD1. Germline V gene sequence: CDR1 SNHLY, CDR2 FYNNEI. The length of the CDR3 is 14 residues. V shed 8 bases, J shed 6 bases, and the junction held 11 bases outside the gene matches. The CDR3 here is CASSTGQGAPEAFF. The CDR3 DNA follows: TGTGCCAGCTCCACGGGGCAGGGGGCGCCTGAAGCTTTCTTT.

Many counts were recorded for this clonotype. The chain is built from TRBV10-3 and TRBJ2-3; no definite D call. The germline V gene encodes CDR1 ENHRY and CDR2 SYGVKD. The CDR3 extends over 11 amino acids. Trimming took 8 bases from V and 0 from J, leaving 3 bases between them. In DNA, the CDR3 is TGTGCCATCGGAAGCACAGATACGCAGTATTTT. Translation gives CAIGSTDTQYF.

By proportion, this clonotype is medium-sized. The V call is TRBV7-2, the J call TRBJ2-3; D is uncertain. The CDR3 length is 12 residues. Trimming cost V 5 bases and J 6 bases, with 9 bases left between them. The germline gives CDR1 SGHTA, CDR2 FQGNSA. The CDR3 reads CASSLSADTQYF. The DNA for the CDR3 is TGTGCCAGCAGCCTTAGTGCCGATACGCAGTATTTT.

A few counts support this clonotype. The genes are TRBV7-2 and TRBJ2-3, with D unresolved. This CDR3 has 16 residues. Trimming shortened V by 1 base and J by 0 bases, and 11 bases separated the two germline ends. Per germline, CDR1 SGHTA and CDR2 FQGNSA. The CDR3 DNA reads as TGTGCCAGCAGCTTAGGCCCAGCCTCTAGCACAGATACGCAGTATTTT. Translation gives CASSLGPASSTDTQYF.

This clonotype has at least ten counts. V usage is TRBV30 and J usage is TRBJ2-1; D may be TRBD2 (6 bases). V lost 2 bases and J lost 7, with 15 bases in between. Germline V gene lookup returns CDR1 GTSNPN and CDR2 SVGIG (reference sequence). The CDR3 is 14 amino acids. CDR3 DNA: TGTGCCTGGAGTCCTTTGAGCCGGGGGAATGAGCAGTTCTTC. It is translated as CAWSPLSRGNEQFF.